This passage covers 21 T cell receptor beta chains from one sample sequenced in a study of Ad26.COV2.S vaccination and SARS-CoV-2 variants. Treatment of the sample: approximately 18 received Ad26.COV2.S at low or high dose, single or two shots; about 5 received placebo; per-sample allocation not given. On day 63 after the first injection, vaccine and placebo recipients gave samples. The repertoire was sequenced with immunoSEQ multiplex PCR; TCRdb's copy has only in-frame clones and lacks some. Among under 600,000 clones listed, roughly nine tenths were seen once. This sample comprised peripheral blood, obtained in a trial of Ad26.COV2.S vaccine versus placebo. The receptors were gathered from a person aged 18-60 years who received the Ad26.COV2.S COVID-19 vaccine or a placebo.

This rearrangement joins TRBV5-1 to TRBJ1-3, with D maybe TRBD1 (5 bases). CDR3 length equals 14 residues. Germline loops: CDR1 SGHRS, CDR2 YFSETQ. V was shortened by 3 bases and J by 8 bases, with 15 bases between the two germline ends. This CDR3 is CASSSLGAGDTIYF. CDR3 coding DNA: TGCGCCAGCAGCTCCCTAGGGGCGGGAGACACCATATATTTT.

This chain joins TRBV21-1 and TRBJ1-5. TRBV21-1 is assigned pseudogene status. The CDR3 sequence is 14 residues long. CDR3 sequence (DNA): TGTGCCAGCAACCTTTACGGTAGCAATCAGCCCCAGCATTTT. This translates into CASNLYGSNQPQHF.

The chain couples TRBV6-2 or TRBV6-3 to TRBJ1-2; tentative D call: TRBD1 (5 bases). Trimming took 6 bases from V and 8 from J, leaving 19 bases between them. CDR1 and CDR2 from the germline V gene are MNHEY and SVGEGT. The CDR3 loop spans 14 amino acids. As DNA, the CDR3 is TGTGCCAGCAGACCTCTGACGAGGGGCCGGGGCTACACCTTC. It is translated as CASRPLTRGRGYTF.

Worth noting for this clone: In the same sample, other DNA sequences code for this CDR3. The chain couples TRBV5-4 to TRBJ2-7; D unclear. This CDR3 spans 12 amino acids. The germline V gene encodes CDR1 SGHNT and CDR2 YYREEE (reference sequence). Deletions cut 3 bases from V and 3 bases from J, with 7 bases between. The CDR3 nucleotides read TGTGCCAGCAGCTCAGGCAACTACGAGCAGTACTTC. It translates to CASSSGNYEQYF.

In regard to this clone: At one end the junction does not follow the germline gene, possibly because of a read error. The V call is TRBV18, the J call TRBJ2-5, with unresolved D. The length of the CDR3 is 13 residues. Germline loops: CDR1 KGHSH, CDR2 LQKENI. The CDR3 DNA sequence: TGTGCCAGCTCATCACCCCCTTGGGAGACCCAGTACTTC. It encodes CASSSPPWETQYF.

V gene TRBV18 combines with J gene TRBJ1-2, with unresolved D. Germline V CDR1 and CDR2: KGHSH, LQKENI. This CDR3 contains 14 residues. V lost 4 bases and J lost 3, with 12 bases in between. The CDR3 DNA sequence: TGTGCCAGCTCACTTTGGCAGGAGGACTATGGCTACACCTTC. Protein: CASSLWQEDYGYTF.

CDR3 in amino acids: CASSFPGQGGTEAFF. CDR3 DNA: TGTGCCAGCAGCTTCCCGGGACAGGGAGGCACTGAAGCTTTCTTT. This chain connects TRBV7-2 to TRBJ1-1; 9 nucleotides line up with TRBD1. Unmatched junction bases numbered 6, after V lost 3 bases and J lost 4 bases. Germline assignment: CDR1 SGHTA and CDR2 FQGNSA. The CDR3 sequence is 15 residues long.

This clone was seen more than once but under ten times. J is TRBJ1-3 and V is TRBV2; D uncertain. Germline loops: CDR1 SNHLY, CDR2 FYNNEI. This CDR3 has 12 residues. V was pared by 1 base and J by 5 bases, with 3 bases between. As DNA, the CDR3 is TGTGCCAGCAGTGAAGGGAGAAACACCATATATTTT. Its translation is CASSEGRNTIYF.

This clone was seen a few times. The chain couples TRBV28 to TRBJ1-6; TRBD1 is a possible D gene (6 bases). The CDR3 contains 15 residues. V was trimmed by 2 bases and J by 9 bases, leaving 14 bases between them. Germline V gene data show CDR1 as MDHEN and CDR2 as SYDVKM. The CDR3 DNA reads TGTGCCAGCAGTTTACGGGGGGCGTCCATTTCACCCCTCCACTTT. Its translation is CASSLRGASISPLHF.

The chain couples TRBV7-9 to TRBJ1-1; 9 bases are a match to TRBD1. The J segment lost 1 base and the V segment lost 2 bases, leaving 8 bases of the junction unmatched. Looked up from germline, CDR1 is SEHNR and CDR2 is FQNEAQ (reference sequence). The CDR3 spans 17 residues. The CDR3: CASSLTRDRAENTEAFF. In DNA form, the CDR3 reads TGTGCCAGCAGCTTAACGAGGGACAGGGCAGAGAACACTGAAGCTTTCTTT.

Here the CDR3 reads CATSNTNPRGFNEKLFF. The CDR3, as DNA: TGTGCCACCAGCAATACGAACCCCCGAGGATTTAATGAAAAACTGTTTTTT. The chain carries TRBV15 and TRBJ1-4; D not resolved. With 4 bases removed from V and 4 bases from J, the gap between germline ends came to 19 bases. The CDR3 is 17 amino acids. CDR1 is LNHNV, CDR2 YYDKDF, per germline (reference sequence).

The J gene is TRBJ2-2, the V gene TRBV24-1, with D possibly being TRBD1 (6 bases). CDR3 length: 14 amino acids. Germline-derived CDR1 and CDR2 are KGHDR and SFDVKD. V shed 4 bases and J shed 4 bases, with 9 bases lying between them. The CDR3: CATSDRGGTGELFF. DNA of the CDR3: TGTGCCACCAGTGACAGGGGTGGCACCGGGGAGCTGTTTTTT.

CDR3 in amino acids: CATARGNEQYF. The CDR3 region has the DNA TGTGCCACCGCTCGGGGAAACGAGCAGTACTTC. V usage is TRBV10-3 and J usage is TRBJ2-7, with D possibly matching TRBD2 (5 bases). The CDR3 runs to 11 residues. Trimming removed 10 bases from V and 5 bases from J, with 12 bases in between. Germline-derived CDR1 and CDR2 are ENHRY and SYGVKD.

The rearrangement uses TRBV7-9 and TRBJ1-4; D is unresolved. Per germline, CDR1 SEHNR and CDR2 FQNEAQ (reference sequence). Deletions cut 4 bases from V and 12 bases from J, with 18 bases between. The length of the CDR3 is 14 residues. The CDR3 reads CASSSPPGSVELFF. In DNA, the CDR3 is TGTGCCAGCAGCTCCCCCCCCGGCTCGGTGGAACTGTTTTTT.

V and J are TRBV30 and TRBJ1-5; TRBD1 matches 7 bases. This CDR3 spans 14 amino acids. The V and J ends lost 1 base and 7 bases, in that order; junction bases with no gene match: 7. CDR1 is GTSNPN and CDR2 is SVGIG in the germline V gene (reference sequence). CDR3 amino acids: CAWSEAGGPQPQHF. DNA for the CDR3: TGTGCCTGGAGTGAGGCAGGGGGGCCCCAGCCCCAGCATTTT. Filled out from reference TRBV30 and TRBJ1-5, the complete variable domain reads SQTIHQWPATLVQPVGSPLSLECTVEGTSNPNLYWYRQAAGRGLQLLFYSVGIGQISSEVPQNLSASRPQDRQFILSSKKLLLSDSGFYLCAWSEAGGPQPQHFGDGTRLSIL.

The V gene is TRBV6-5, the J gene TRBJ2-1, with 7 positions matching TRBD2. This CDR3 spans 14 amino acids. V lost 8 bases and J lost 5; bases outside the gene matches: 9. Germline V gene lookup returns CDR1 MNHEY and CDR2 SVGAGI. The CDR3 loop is CASPGASGNNEQFF. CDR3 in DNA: TGTGCCAGCCCTGGGGCTAGCGGAAACAATGAGCAGTTCTTC.

CDR3 nucleotide sequence: TGTGCCAGCAGCTTAACACTAGCGGGAGGCACAGATACGCAGTATTTT. This sequence encodes CASSLTLAGGTDTQYF. The chain has TRBV7-3 and TRBJ2-3; 11 nucleotides match TRBD2. This CDR3 contains 16 residues. Losses at the gene ends were 0 bases for V and 1 base for J; bases not matched to a gene: 0. Germline CDR1 reads SGHTA; CDR2 reads FQGTGA.

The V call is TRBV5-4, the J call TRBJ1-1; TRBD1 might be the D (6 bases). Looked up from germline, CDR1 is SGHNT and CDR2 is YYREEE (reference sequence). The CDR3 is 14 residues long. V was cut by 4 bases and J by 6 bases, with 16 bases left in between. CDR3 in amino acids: CASSLDSGGAEAFF. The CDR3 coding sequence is TGTGCCAGCAGCCTGGACTCTGGGGGCGCTGAAGCTTTCTTT.

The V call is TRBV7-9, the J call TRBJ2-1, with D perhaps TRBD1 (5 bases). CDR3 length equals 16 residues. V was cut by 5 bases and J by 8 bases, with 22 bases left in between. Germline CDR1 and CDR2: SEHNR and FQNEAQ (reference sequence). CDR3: CASSTRRSGLYDEQFF. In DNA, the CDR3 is TGTGCCAGCAGCACACGACGGTCAGGGTTATACGATGAGCAGTTCTTC.

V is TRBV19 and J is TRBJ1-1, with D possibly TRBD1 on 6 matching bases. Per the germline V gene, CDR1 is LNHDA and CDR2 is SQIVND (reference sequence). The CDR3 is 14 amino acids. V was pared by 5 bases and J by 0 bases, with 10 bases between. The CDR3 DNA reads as TGTGCCAGTAGTTCGGGACAAATGAACACTGAAGCTTTCTTT. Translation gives CASSSGQMNTEAFF.

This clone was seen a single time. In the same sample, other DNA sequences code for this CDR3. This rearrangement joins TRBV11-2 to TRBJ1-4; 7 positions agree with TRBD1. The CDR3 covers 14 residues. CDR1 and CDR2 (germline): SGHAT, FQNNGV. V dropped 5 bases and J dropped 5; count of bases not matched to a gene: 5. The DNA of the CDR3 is TGTGCCAGCAGCCGGGGACAGTTAAATGAAAAACTGTTTTTT. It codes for CASSRGQLNEKLFF. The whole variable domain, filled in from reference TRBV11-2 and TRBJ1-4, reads EAGVAQSPRYKIIEKRQSVAFWCNPISGHATLYWYQQILGQGPKLLIQFQNNGVVDDSQLPKDRFSAERLKGVDSTLKIQPAKLEDSAVYLCASSRGQLNEKLFFGSGTQLSVL.